The TCR beta chain described here comes from a study of molecular identifiers for immune sequencing clone quantification. Sorting selected naive CD8 T cells with a CD8+CD4-CCR7+CD45RA+ phenotype. Trimming left V 4 bases short and J 2 bases short, with 12 bases between. Germline assignment: CDR1 GTSNPN and CDR2 SVGIG (reference sequence). This CDR3 comprises 14 residues. The authors built bulk TCR libraries by previously described methods with listed TCR primers. From the PCR reads, TCRdb called clonotypes with MiXCR, one entry per CDR3 protein. The data contain more than 550,000 distinct CDR3 sequences, roughly 25% of them singletons. This clonotype was counted only a few times.

This receptor was identified in a human donor in good health. Some libraries in this study had Jurkat cell RNA spiked in. Sequencing input: naive CD8+ T cells from blood, with Jurkat cell RNA spiked in. Subset defined: FACS-sorted CD8+CD4-CCR7+CD45RA+ naive T cells. The chain employs TRBV30 and TRBJ1-5, with D unclear. The CDR3 here is CAWNTGSGNQPQHF. The CDR3 nucleotides are TGTGCCTGGAACACGGGTTCAGGCAATCAGCCCCAGCATTTT.